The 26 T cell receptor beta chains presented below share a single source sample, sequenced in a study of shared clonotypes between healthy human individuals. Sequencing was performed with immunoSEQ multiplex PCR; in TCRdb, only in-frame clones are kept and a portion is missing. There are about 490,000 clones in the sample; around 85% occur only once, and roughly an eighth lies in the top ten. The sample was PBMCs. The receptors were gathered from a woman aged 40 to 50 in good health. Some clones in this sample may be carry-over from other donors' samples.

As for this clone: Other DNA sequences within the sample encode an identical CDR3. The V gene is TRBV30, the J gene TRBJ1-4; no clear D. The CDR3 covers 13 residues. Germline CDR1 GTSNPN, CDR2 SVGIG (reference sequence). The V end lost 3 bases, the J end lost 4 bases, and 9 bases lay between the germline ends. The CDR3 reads CAWRDGFNEKLFF. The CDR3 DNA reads TGTGCCTGGAGGGACGGATTTAATGAAAAACTGTTTTTT.

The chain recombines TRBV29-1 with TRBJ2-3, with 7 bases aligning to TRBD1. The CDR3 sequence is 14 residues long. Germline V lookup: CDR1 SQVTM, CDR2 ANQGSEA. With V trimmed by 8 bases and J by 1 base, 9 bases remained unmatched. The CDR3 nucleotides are TGCAGCATGACAGGGCCGGGTCGCACAGATACGCAGTATTTT. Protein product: CSMTGPGRTDTQYF.

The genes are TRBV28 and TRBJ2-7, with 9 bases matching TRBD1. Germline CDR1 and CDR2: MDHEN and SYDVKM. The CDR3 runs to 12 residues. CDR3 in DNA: TGTGGAGCCGGGACAGGGAATTACGAGCAGTACTTC. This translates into CGAGTGNYEQYF.

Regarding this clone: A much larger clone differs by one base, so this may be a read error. This chain's CDR3 is CASSRTSGRSYNEQLF. CDR3 bases: TGTGCCAGCAGCCGGACTAGCGGGCGCTCCTACAATGAGCAGCTCTTC. The chain links TRBV5-6 to TRBJ2-1; 11 bases line up with TRBD2. CDR1 is SGHDT and CDR2 is YYEEEE in the germline V gene. The CDR3 covers 16 residues. The entire variable domain, with the rest obtained from reference TRBV5-6 and TRBJ2-1, is as follows: DAGVTQSPTHLIKTRGQQVTLRCSPKSGHDTVSWYQQALGQGPQFIFQYYEEEERQRGNFPDRFSGHQFPNYSSELNVNALLLGDSALYLCASSRTSGRSYNEQLFGPGTRLTVL.

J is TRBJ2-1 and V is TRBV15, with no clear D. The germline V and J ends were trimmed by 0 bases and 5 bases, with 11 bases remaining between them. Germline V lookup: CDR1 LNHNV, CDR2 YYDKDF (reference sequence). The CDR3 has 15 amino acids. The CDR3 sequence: CATSRDDATHNEQFF. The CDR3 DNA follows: TGTGCCACCAGCAGAGATGATGCGACTCACAATGAGCAGTTCTTC. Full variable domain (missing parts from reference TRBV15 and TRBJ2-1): DAMVIQNPRYQVTQFGKPVTLSCSQTLNHNVMYWYQQKSSQAPKLLFHYYDKDFNNEADTPDNFQSRRPNTSFCFLDIRSPGLGDTAMYLCATSRDDATHNEQFFGPGTRLTVL.

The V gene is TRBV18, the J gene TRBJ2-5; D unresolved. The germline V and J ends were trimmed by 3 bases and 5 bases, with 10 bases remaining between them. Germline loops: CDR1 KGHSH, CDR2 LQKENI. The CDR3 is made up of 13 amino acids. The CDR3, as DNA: TGTGCCAGCTCACCCCTCCTACAGGAGACCCAGTACTTC. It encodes CASSPLLQETQYF.

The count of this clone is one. CDR3 in amino acids: CASSPGTSGNTIYF. CDR3 DNA: TGTGCCAGCAGCCCAGGGACATCCGGAAACACCATATATTTT. The chain couples TRBV7-2 to TRBJ1-3; the D gene is possibly TRBD1 (6 bases). The CDR3 has 14 residues. V shed 5 bases and J shed 4 bases, with 12 bases lying between them. Germline V gene sequence: CDR1 SGHTA, CDR2 FQGNSA.

The CDR3 bases are TGTGCCAGTAGCCCAGACCCATTGGAGCAGCCCCAGCATTTT. Translating gives CASSPDPLEQPQHF. J is TRBJ1-5 and V is TRBV19; no reliable D call. This CDR3 is built from 14 residues. Deletions cut 6 bases from V and 7 bases from J, with 16 bases between. In germline, CDR1 is LNHDA, CDR2 SQIVND (reference sequence).

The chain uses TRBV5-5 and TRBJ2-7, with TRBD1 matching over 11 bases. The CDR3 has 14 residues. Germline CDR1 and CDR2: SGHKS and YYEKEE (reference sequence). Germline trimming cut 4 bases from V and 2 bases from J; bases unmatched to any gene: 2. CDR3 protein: CASSPGQGAYEQYF. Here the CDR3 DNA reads TGTGCCAGCAGCCCGGGACAGGGGGCCTACGAGCAGTACTTC.

The DNA for the CDR3 is TGTGCCAGCAGCCCGGGACTAGTAAGCACCGGGGAGCTGTTTTTT. Protein product: CASSPGLVSTGELFF. The chain carries TRBV11-2 and TRBJ2-2; 8 bases align to TRBD2. The germline CDR1 and CDR2 sequences are SGHAT and FQNNGV. CDR3 length equals 15 residues. Germline trimming cut 5 bases from V and 4 bases from J; bases unmatched to any gene: 6.

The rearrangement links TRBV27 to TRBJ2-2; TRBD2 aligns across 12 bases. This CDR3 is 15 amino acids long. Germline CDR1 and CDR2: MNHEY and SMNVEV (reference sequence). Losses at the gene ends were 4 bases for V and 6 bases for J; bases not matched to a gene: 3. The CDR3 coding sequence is TGTGCCAGCAGTTCAAGACTAGCGGGAGCCGGGGAGCTGTTTTTT. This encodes CASSSRLAGAGELFF.

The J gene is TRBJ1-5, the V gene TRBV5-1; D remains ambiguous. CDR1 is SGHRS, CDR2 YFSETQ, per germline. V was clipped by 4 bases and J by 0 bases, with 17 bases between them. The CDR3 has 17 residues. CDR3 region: CASSDGPHGNSNQPQHF. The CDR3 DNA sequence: TGCGCCAGCAGCGACGGACCGCACGGGAATAGCAATCAGCCCCAGCATTTT.

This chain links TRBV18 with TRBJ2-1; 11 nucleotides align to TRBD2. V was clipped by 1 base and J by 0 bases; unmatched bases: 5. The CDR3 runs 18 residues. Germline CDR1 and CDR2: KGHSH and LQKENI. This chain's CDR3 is CASSPLTTSGSSYNEQFF. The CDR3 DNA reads TGTGCCAGCTCACCACTGACAACTAGCGGGAGCTCCTACAATGAGCAGTTCTTC.

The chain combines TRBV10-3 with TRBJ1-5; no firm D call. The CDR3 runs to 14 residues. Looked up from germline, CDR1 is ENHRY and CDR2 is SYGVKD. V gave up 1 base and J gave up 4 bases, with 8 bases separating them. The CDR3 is CAISELGRNQPQHF. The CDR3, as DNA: TGTGCCATCAGTGAGTTGGGCAGAAATCAGCCCCAGCATTTT.

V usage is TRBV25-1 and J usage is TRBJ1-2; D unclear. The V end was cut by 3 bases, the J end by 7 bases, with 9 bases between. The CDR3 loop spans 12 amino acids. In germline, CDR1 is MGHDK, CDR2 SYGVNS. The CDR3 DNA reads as TGTGCCAGCAGTGATTATAGGGCTGGCTACACCTTC. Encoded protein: CASSDYRAGYTF.

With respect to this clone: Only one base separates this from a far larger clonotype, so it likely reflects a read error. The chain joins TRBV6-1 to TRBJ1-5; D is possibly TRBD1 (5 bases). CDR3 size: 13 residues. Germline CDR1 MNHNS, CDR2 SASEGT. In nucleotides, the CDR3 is TGTGCCAGCAGTGACAGGGTTAATCATCCCCAGCATTTT. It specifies CASSDRVNHPQHF.

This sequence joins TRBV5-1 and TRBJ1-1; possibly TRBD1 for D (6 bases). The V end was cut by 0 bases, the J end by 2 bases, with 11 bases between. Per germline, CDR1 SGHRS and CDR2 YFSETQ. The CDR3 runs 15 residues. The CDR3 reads CASSLAGGLNTEAFF. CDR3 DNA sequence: TGCGCCAGCAGCTTGGCCGGGGGGCTAAACACTGAAGCTTTCTTT.

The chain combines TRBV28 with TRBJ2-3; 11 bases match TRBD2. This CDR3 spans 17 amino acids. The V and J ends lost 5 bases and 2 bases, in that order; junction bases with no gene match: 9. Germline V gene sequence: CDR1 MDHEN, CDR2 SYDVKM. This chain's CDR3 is CASSPGTSGPLTDTQYF. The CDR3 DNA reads TGTGCCAGCAGTCCAGGGACTAGCGGACCCCTCACAGATACGCAGTATTTT.

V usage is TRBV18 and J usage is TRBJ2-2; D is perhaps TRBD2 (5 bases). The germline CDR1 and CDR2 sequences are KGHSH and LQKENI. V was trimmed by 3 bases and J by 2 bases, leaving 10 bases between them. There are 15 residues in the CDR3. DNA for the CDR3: TGTGCCAGCTCACCCAAGGAGGTCAACACCGGGGAGCTGTTTTTT. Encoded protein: CASSPKEVNTGELFF.

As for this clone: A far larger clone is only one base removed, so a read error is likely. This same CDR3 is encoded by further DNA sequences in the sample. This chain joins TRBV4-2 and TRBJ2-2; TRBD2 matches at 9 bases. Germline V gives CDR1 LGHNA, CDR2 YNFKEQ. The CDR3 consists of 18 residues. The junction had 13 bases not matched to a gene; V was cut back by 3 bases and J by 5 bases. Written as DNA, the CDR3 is TGTGCCAGCAGCCAGGGGTCGGGACTAGCTTTGAATACCGGGGAGCTGTTTTTT. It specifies CASSQGSGLALNTGELFF.

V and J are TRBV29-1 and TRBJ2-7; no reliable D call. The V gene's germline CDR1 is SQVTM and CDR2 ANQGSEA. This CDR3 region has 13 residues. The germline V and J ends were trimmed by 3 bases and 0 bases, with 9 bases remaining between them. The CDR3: CSVDEGPSYEQYF. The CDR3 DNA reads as TGCAGCGTTGATGAAGGACCCTCCTACGAGCAGTACTTC.

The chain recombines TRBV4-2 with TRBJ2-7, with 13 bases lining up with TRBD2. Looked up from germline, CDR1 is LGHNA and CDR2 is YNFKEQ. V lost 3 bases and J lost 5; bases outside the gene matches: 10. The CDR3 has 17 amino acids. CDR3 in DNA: TGTGCCAGCAGCCACCTAGCACTAGCGGGAGGGCCGAACGAGCAGTACTTC. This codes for CASSHLALAGGPNEQYF.

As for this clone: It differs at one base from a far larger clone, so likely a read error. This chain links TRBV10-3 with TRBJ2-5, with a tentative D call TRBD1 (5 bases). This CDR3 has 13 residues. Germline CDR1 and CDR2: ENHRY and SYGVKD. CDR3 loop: CAISARAQDTQYF. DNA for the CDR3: TGTGCCATCAGTGCCAGGGCCCAAGATACCCAGTACTTC.

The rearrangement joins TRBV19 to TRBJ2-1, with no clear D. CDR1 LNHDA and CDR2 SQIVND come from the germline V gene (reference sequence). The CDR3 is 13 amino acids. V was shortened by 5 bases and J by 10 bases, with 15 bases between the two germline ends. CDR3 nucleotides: TGTGCCAGTAGTCAGGATAGCTATAGAGAGCAGTTCTTC. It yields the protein CASSQDSYREQFF.

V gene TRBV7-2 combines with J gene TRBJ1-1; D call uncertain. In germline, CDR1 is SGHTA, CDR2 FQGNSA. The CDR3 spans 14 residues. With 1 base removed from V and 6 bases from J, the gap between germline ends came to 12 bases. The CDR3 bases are TGTGCCAGCAGCTTAGAGGGCTGGGCCCCTGAAGCTTTCTTT. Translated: CASSLEGWAPEAFF.

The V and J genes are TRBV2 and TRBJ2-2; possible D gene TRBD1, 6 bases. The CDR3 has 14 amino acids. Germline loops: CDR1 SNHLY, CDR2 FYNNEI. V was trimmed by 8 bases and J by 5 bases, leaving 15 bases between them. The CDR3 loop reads CASLGLRGTGELFF. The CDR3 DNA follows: TGTGCCAGCCTTGGTTTGAGGGGGACCGGGGAGCTGTTTTTT.